This T cell receptor beta chain was obtained from a study of sequential checkpoint blockade in melanoma. The wider study: First-line arms were nivolumab then ipilimumab, or the reverse, randomized 1:1. Each arm's sequence ended with maintenance nivolumab.

Sample treatment: randomized to nivolumab then ipilimumab (arm A) or the reverse (arm B). Patients had received no earlier DNA-damaging chemotherapy. PBMC sorting kept live CD3+CD8+ cells without CD19 or CD56. Sequenced by immunoSEQ multiplex PCR; TCRdb stores in-frame clones only, minus some. Among 20,000 to 25,000 clones, about four fifths were seen once, and the ten largest hold 11%. The specimen was CD8+ T cells sorted from blood (inferred from file names), collected from a patient given nivolumab and ipilimumab in sequence. The TCR comes from a human donor with melanoma.

The CDR3 region has the DNA TGTGCCAGCAGCTTGTCTGGTTCGAGGGGCTACACCTTC. This gives the protein CASSLSGSRGYTF. This chain connects TRBV5-6 to TRBJ1-2; D is unclear. Germline-derived CDR1 and CDR2 are SGHDT and YYEEEE. Between the trimmed V and J ends, which lost 1 base and 8 bases, there was a span of 12 bases. The CDR3 length is 13 residues.